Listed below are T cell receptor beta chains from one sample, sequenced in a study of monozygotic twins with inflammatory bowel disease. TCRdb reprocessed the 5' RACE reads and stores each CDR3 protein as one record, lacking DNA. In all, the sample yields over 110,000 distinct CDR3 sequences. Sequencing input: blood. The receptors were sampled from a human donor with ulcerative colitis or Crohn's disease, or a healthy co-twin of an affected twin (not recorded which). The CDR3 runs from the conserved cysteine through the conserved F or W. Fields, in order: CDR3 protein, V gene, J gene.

cdr3_aa: CSVTTTAHRYNEQFF
v_call: TRBV29-1
j_call: TRBJ2-1

cdr3_aa: CASSAGMVSGGLDTQYF
v_call: TRBV9
j_call: TRBJ2-3

cdr3_aa: CASSAGGLNYGYTF
v_call: TRBV9
j_call: TRBJ1-2

cdr3_aa: CASSYPSGGATWTYEQYF
v_call: TRBV6-2/TRBV6-3
j_call: TRBJ2-7

cdr3_aa: CASSYEGGFSANTEAFF
v_call: TRBV6-5
j_call: TRBJ1-1

cdr3_aa: CAWTRQGWRELFF
v_call: TRBV30
j_call: TRBJ2-2

cdr3_aa: CSAQQESLDGTGELFF
v_call: TRBV20-1
j_call: TRBJ2-2

cdr3_aa: CASSADSSYEQYF
v_call: TRBV5-1
j_call: TRBJ2-7

cdr3_aa: CASSTQTSGGSAYPYEQYF
v_call: TRBV11-2
j_call: TRBJ2-7

cdr3_aa: CASSEGTDEQYF
v_call: TRBV6-5
j_call: TRBJ2-7

cdr3_aa: CASSPGSRGNEQYF
v_call: TRBV18
j_call: TRBJ2-7

cdr3_aa: CASSLGGGDYYEQYF
v_call: TRBV7-6
j_call: TRBJ2-7

cdr3_aa: CASSVGGNSNQPQHF
v_call: TRBV6-1
j_call: TRBJ1-5

cdr3_aa: CASGPKTGIQETQYF
v_call: TRBV12-5
j_call: TRBJ2-5

cdr3_aa: CASSLVRQGGDTEAFF
v_call: TRBV5-1
j_call: TRBJ1-1

cdr3_aa: CASRDKGGSYNEQFF
v_call: TRBV6-4
j_call: TRBJ2-1

cdr3_aa: CASSLVPGQPQHF
v_call: TRBV11-2
j_call: TRBJ1-5